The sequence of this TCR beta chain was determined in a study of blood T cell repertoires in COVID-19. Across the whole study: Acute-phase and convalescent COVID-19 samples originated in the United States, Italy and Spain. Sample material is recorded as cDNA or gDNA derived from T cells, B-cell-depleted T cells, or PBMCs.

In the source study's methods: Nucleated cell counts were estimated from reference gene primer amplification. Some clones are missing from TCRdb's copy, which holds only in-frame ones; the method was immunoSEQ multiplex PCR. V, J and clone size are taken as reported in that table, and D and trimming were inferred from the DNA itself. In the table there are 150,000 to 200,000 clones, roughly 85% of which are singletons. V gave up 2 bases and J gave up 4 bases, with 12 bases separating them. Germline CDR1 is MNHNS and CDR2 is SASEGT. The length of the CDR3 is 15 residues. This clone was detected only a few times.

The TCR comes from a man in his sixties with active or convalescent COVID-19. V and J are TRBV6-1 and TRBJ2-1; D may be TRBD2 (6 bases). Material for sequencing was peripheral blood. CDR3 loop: CASSERAGDYNEQFF. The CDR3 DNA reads TGTGCCAGCAGTGAAAGAGCGGGCGATTACAATGAGCAGTTCTTC.